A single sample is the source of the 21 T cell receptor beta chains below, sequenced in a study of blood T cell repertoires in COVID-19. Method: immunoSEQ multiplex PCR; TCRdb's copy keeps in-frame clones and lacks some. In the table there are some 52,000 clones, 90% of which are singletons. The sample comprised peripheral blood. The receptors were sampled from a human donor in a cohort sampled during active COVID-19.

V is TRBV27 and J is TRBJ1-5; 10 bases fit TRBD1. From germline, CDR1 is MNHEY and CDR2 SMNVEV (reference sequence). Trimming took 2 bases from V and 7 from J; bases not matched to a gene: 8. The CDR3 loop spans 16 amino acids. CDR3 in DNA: TGTGCCAGCAGTTTAACGGGACAGGGGTGGAGGCAGCCCCAGCATTTT. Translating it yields CASSLTGQGWRQPQHF.

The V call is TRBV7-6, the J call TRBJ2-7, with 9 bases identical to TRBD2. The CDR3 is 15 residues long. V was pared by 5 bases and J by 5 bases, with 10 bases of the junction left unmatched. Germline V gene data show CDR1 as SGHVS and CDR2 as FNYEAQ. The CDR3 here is CASSLSGRSAHEQYF. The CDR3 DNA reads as TGTGCCAGCAGCCTTAGCGGGAGAAGTGCCCACGAGCAGTACTTC.

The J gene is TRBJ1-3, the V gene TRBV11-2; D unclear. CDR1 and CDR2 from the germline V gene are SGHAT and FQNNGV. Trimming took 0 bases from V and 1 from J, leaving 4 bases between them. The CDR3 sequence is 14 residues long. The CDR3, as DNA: TGTGCCAGCAGCTTAGATCCATCTGGAAACACCATATATTTT. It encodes CASSLDPSGNTIYF.

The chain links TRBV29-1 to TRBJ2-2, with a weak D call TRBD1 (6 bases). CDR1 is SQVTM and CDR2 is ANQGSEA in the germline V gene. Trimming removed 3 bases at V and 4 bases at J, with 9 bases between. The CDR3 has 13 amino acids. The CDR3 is CSVEETGTGELFF. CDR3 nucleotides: TGCAGCGTTGAGGAGACAGGCACCGGGGAGCTGTTTTTT.

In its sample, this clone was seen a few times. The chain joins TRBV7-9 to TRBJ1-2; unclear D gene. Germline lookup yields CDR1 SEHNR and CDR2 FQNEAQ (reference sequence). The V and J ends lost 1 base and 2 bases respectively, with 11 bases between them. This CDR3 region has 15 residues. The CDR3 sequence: CASSLEVAGNYGYTF. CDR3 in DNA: TGTGCCAGCAGCTTAGAGGTAGCCGGCAACTATGGCTACACCTTC.

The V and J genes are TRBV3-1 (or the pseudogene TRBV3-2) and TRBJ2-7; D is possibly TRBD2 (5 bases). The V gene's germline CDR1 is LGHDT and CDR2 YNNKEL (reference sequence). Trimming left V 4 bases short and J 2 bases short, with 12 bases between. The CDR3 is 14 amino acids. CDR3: CASSLPGYTYEQYF. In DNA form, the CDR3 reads TGTGCCAGCAGCCTCCCGGGGTACACCTACGAGCAGTACTTC.

CDR3 DNA sequence: TGTGCCAGCAGCTGGGGGGCTAGCGGGAGGGGATACAATGAGCAGTTCTTC. Translating gives CASSWGASGRGYNEQFF. The rearrangement links TRBV11-2 to TRBJ2-1; 12 bases match TRBD2. Germline CDR1 is SGHAT and CDR2 is FQNNGV. This CDR3 has 17 residues. J was trimmed by 4 bases and V by 4 bases; bases with no gene match: 8.

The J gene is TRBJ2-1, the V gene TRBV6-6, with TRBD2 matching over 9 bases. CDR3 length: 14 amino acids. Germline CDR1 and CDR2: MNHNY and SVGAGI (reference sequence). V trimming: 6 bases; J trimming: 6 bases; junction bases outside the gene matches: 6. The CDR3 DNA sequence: TGTGCCAGCAGGAATAGCGGGAGAGTCAATGAGCAGTTCTTC. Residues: CASRNSGRVNEQFF.

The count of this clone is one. CDR3 in DNA: TGCGCCAGCAGTTTGGGCGGGGGGGCCCTCAATGAGCAGTTCTTC. Amino acid sequence: CASSLGGGALNEQFF. V and J are TRBV4-1 and TRBJ2-1, with 9 bases lining up with TRBD2. This CDR3 contains 15 residues. In germline, CDR1 is MGHRA, CDR2 YSYEKL. V was pared by 6 bases and J by 6 bases, with 9 bases of the junction left unmatched.

CDR3 DNA sequence: TGTGCCAGCAGTTTAATGATGCGTAACACTGAAGCTTTCTTT. Its protein is CASSLMMRNTEAFF. The rearrangement uses TRBV27 and TRBJ1-1; D not resolved. The CDR3 is 14 amino acids. Germline CDR1 MNHEY, CDR2 SMNVEV (reference sequence). Trimming removed 2 bases at V and 2 bases at J, with 9 bases between.

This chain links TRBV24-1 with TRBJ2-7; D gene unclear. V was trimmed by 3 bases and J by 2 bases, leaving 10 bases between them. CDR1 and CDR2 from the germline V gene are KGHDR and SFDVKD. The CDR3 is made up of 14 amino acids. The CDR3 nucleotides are TGTGCCACCAGTGATCGGGTGCCTCCCTACGAGCAGTACTTC. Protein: CATSDRVPPYEQYF.

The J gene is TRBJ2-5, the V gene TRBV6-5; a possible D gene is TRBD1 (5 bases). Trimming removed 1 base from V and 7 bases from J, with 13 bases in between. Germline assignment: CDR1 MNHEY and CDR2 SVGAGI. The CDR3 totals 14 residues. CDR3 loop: CASSYLQGLGTQYF. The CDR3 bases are TGTGCCAGCAGTTACTTGCAGGGCTTGGGGACCCAGTACTTC.

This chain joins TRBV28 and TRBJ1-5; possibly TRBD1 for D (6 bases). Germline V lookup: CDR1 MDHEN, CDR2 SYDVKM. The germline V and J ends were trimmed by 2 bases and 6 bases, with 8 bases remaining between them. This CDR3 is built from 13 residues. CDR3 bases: TGTGCCAGCAGTTTAGCAGGGGTTCAGCCCCAGCATTTT. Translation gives CASSLAGVQPQHF.

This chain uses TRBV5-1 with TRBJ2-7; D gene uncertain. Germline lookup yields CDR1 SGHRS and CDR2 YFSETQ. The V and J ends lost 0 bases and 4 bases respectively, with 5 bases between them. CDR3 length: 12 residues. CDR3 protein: CASSLDGYEQYF. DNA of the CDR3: TGCGCCAGCAGCTTGGACGGGTACGAGCAGTACTTC.

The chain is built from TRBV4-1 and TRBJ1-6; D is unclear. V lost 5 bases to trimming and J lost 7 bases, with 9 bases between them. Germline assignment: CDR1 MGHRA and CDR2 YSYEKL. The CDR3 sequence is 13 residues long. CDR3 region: CASSSRENSPLHF. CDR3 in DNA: TGCGCCAGCAGCTCCCGGGAAAATTCACCCCTCCACTTT.

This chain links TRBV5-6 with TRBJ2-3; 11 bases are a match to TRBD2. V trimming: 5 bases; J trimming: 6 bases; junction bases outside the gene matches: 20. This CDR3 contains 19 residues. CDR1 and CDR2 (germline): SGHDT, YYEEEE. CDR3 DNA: TGTGCCAGCAGGCCTCCCTCCCCCTCCGTAGCGGGAGGGCCTGATACGCAGTATTTT. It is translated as CASRPPSPSVAGGPDTQYF.

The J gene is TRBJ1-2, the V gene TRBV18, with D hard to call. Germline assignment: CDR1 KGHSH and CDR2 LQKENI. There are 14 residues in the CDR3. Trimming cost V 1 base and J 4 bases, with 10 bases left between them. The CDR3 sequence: CASSPRSAGYGYTF. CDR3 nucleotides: TGTGCCAGCTCACCACGCTCAGCAGGCTATGGCTACACCTTC.

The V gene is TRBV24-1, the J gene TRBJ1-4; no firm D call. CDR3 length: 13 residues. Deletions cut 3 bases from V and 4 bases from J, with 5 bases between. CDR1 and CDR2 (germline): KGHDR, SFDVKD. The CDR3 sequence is CATSDGLNEKLFF. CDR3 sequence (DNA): TGTGCCACCAGTGATGGGCTTAATGAAAAACTGTTTTTT.

The CDR3 nucleotides are TGTGCCAGCAGCCAAGATTTGAGGGCGGGTGAGCAGTTCTTC. Translating gives CASSQDLRAGEQFF. The chain recombines TRBV14 with TRBJ2-1; D perhaps matches TRBD2 (5 bases). Germline V gene sequence: CDR1 SGHDN, CDR2 FVKESK. Trimming pared 0 bases from V and 9 bases from J, leaving 12 bases between. This CDR3 region has 14 residues.

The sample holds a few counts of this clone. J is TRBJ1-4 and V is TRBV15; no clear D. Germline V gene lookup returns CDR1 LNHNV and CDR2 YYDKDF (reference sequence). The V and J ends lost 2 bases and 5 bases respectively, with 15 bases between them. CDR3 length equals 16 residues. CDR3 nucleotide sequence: TGTGCCACCAGCAGAATGCCGAGGATAATGAATGAAAAACTGTTTTTT. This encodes CATSRMPRIMNEKLFF.

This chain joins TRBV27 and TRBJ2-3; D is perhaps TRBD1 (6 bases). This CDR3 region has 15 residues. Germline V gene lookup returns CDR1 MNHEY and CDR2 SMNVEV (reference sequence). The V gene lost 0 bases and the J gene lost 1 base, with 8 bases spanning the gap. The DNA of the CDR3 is TGTGCCAGCAGTTTATCGGGGGCCGGCACAGATACGCAGTATTTT. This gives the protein CASSLSGAGTDTQYF.